This T cell receptor beta chain emerged from a study of T-cell memory formation after mild COVID-19. The CDR3 sequence is 16 residues long. V lost 1 base and J 7 bases, leaving 17 bases between the germline ends. Germline V lookup: CDR1 LNHDA, CDR2 SQIVND (reference sequence). This clonotype has only a few counts. Via MiXCR, TCRdb re-called the 5' RACE reads, giving one row per CDR3 protein. This table holds 550,000 to 650,000 distinct CDR3 sequences, 17% found once. Input material: PBMCs or a T cell subset sorted from them (not recorded which). The J gene is TRBJ2-1, the V gene TRBV19, with a weak D call TRBD2 (6 bases). This TCR derives from an adult woman who had mild COVID-19 (a few samples of this study predate the infection). Cell type and time point are not known. CDR3 loop: CASSIGGVGSYNEQFF. CDR3 coding DNA: TGTGCCAGTAGTATAGGGGGAGTCGGGAGCTATAATGAGCAGTTCTTC.